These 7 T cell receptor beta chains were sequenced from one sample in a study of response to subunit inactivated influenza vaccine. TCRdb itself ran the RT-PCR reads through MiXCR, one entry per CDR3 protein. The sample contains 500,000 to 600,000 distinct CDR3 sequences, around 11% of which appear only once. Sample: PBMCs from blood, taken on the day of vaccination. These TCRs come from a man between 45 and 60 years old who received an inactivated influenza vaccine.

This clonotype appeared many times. For the CDR3, the DNA is TGCAGCGCTACGGGACAGATGAACACTGAAGCTTTCTTT. Translation: CSATGQMNTEAFF. The gene calls are TRBV29-1 and TRBJ1-1, with TRBD1 matching 7 bases. The V and J ends lost 7 bases and 0 bases, in that order; junction bases with no gene match: 5. The CDR3 totals 13 residues. From germline, CDR1 is SQVTM and CDR2 ANQGSEA.

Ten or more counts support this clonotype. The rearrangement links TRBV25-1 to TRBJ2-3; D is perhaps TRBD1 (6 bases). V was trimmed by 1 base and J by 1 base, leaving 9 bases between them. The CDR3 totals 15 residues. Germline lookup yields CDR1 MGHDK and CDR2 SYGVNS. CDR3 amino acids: CASSEFAGGTDTQYF. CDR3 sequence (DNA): TGTGCCAGCAGTGAATTCGCAGGGGGCACAGATACGCAGTATTTT.

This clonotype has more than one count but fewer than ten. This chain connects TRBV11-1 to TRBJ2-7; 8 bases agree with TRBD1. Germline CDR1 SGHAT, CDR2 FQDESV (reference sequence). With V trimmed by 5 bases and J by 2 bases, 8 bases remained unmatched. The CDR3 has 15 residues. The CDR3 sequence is CASSRNRGKTYEQYF. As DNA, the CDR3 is TGTGCCAGCAGCAGGAACAGGGGGAAAACCTACGAGCAGTACTTC.

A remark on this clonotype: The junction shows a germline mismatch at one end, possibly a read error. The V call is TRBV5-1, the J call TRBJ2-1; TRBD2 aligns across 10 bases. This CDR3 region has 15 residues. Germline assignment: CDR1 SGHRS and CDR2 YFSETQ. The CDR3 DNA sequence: TGCGCCAGCAGGCGTGGACTAGCGGAAATCAATGATCAGTTCTTC. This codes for CASRRGLAEINDQFF.

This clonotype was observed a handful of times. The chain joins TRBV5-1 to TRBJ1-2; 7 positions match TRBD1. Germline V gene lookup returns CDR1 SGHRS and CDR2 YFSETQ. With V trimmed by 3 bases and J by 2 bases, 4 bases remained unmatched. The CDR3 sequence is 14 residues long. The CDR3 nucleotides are TGCGCCAGCAGCTCTACGACAGGGAACTATGGCTACACCTTC. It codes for CASSSTTGNYGYTF.

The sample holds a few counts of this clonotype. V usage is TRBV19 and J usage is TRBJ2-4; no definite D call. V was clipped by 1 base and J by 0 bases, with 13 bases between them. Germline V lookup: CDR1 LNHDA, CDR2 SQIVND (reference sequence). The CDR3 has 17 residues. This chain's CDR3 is CASSIVAFSLAKNIQYF. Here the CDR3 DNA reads TGTGCCAGTAGTATAGTTGCCTTTTCCCTAGCCAAAAACATTCAGTACTTC. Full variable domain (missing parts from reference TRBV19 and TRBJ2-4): DGGITQSPKYLFRKEGQNVTLSCEQNLNHDAMYWYRQDPGQGLRLIYYSQIVNDFQKGDIAEGYSVSREKKESFPLTVTSAQKNPTAFYLCASSIVAFSLAKNIQYFGAGTRLSVL.

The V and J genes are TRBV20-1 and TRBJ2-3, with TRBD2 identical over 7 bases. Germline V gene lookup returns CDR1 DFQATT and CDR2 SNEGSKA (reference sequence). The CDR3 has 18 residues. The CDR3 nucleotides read TGCAGCGGGGTTCTTATGAGCGGGGACTATTCTAGCACAGATACGCAGTATTTT. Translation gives CSGVLMSGDYSSTDTQYF.